This TCR beta chain stems from a study of cytomegalovirus exposure and HLA in healthy donors. Turning to this clone: Its antigen is unknown.

The V end was cut by 7 bases, the J end by 0 bases, with 14 bases between. The CDR3 covers 15 residues. CDR1 MNHEY and CDR2 SVGAGI come from the germline V gene. 60 Vbeta and 13 Jbeta primers were used in PCR. Assay used: immunoSEQ multiplex PCR; TCRdb lists only in-frame clones, some missing. In the table there are under 120,000 clones, 70% of which are singletons. Regarding the study as a whole: An analysis that came later showed most CMV-associated TCR beta chains appearing HLA-restricted. Researchers reportedly found TCR beta sequences accurately predicted most subjects' HLA-A and HLA-B alleles. Fewer than 200 TCR beta chains were listed as cytomegalovirus-associated.

The V gene is TRBV6-5, the J gene TRBJ2-3; D might be TRBD2 (5 bases). Sequencing was performed on PBMCs. The sequence derives from a man aged 35-49 years in good health and CMV-seropositive. CDR3 sequence: CASTSPLGSTDTQYF. The CDR3 DNA is TGTGCCAGCACCTCCCCACTAGGCAGCACAGATACGCAGTATTTT.